The 9 T cell receptor beta chains given below trace back to one sample, sequenced in a study of cytomegalovirus exposure and HLA in healthy donors. PCR used 60 Vbeta primers and 13 Jbeta primers. TCRdb's copy holds only in-frame clones and misses some; the assay was immunoSEQ multiplex PCR. Of roughly 140,000 clones in the sample, 50% to 75% are singletons; the top ten hold about 2.9%. Sequencing input: PBMCs. The receptor source for this set is a woman aged 30 to 39 in good health and CMV-seropositive.

This clone has a handful of counts. The V and J genes are TRBV9 and TRBJ2-2, with 9 bases matching TRBD1. The junction had 6 bases not matched to a gene; V was cut back by 5 bases and J by 4 bases. There are 15 residues in the CDR3. Germline loops: CDR1 SGDLS, CDR2 YYNGEE. CDR3 DNA: TGTGCCAGCAGAGTACAGGGGGCCGGCACCGGGGAGCTGTTTTTT. This codes for CASRVQGAGTGELFF. The full variable domain, completed using reference TRBV9 and TRBJ2-2, is DSGVTQTPKHLITATGQRVTLRCSPRSGDLSVYWYQQSLDQGLQFLIQYYNGEERAKGNILERFSAQQFPDLHSELNLSSLELGDSALYFCASRVQGAGTGELFFGEGSRLTVL.

V gene TRBV27 combines with J gene TRBJ1-2; no definite D call. This CDR3 contains 13 residues. From germline, CDR1 is MNHEY and CDR2 SMNVEV (reference sequence). Trimming took off 3 bases at V and 4 bases at J, with 9 bases between the two ends. CDR3 coding DNA: TGTGCCAGCAGTTTGCCGGGGTTCTATGGCTACACCTTC. Its translation: CASSLPGFYGYTF.

This clone was counted once. This chain links TRBV2 with TRBJ2-1, with TRBD2 identical over 7 bases. The CDR3 spans 16 residues. V shed 6 bases, J shed 3 bases, and the junction held 11 bases outside the gene matches. Germline CDR1 and CDR2: SNHLY and FYNNEI. CDR3 bases: TGTGCCAGCAGAGGGGACTATGTACGCAGCTACAATGAGCAGTTCTTC. Encoded protein: CASRGDYVRSYNEQFF.

The V call is TRBV13, the J call TRBJ2-5; 16 bases match TRBD2. The germline V gene encodes CDR1 PRHDT and CDR2 FYEKMQ (reference sequence). V lost 0 bases, J lost 5 bases, and 12 bases stayed unmatched. The length of the CDR3 is 20 residues. The CDR3 loop is CASSLGHGTSGRAREETQYF. Here the CDR3 DNA reads TGTGCCAGCAGCTTAGGCCACGGGACTAGCGGGAGGGCCCGGGAGGAGACCCAGTACTTC.

This clone was recorded a few times. This sequence joins TRBV15 and TRBJ1-2, with D unresolved. The germline V and J ends were trimmed by 1 base and 4 bases, with 10 bases remaining between them. The CDR3 spans 14 residues. Per germline, CDR1 LNHNV and CDR2 YYDKDF (reference sequence). CDR3 bases: TGTGCCACCAGCAGAGGTGGCAGTTCCTATGGCTACACCTTC. This gives the protein CATSRGGSSYGYTF.

The chain joins TRBV6-1 to TRBJ1-1; D possibly corresponds to TRBD1 (6 bases). The CDR3 covers 13 residues. Germline CDR1 is MNHNS and CDR2 is SASEGT. Trimming pared 9 bases from V and 8 bases from J, leaving 19 bases between. For the CDR3, the DNA is TGTGCCAGTCGGGGGGCCCAGGGGCGGGAAGCTTTCTTT. It is translated as CASRGAQGREAFF.

V and J are TRBV6-5 and TRBJ2-1; 8 bases align to TRBD1. The germline gives CDR1 MNHEY, CDR2 SVGAGI. The CDR3 runs 15 residues. V was clipped by 6 bases and J by 0 bases; unmatched bases: 4. The CDR3 here is CASSGGTGSYNEQFF. CDR3 nucleotides: TGTGCCAGCAGCGGAGGGACAGGCTCCTACAATGAGCAGTTCTTC.

Only a few counts were recorded for this clone. The rearrangement uses TRBV6-1 and TRBJ1-2; D not certain. Trimming took off 1 base at V and 6 bases at J, with 12 bases between the two ends. The V gene's germline CDR1 is MNHNS and CDR2 SASEGT. CDR3 length equals 14 residues. CDR3 loop: CASSEVGGRNGYTF. The CDR3 bases are TGTGCCAGCAGTGAAGTCGGAGGGCGCAATGGCTACACCTTC.

The chain has TRBV27 and TRBJ1-4; no clear D gene. This CDR3 has 14 residues. Trimming pared 3 bases from V and 0 bases from J, leaving 5 bases between. Germline-derived CDR1 and CDR2 are MNHEY and SMNVEV (reference sequence). In DNA, the CDR3 is TGTGCCAGCAGTTTCGGAGCAACTAATGAAAAACTGTTTTTT. Its protein is CASSFGATNEKLFF.